This T cell receptor (beta chain) was sequenced in a study of control samples from healthy donors and cancer patients. CDR1 and CDR2 from the germline V gene are MDHEN and SYDVKM. Unmatched junction bases numbered 5, after V lost 3 bases and J lost 3 bases. CDR3 length: 15 residues. Generated by immunoSEQ multiplex PCR, the TCRdb table keeps only in-frame clones and is missing some. This sample yields 50,000 or so clones, of which around 95% are seen a single time; roughly 1.1% belongs to the top ten. This chain connects TRBV28 to TRBJ2-1, with TRBD2 matching over 7 bases. Sequencing was carried out using blood. The TCR comes from a woman younger than 35 in good health. The CDR3 here is CASSFWGGFYNEQFF. The DNA for the CDR3 is TGTGCCAGCAGTTTTTGGGGGGGGTTCTACAATGAGCAGTTCTTC.